The 4 T cell receptor beta chains listed next were all sequenced from one sample in a study of chemoradiotherapy in HPV16-positive cancers. The protocol was immunoSEQ multiplex PCR, while the TCRdb copy is restricted to in-frame clones and leaves out a portion. The profile covers approximately 19,000 clones, with around 85% appearing a single time and 3.5% to 6% taken by the ten largest. This sample comprised blood, obtained from a patient who underwent chemoradiotherapy. Receptor source: a human donor with HPV-associated anogenital cancer.

The rearrangement joins TRBV5-5 to TRBJ1-3; D gene ambiguous. The CDR3 contains 16 residues. Trimming removed 0 bases at V and 0 bases at J, with 10 bases between. CDR1 is SGHKS, CDR2 YYEKEE, per germline (reference sequence). CDR3 nucleotides: TGTGCCAGCAGCTTGGACGGCAGGATCTCTGGAAACACCATATATTTT. Amino acid sequence: CASSLDGRISGNTIYF.

This chain uses TRBV19 with TRBJ1-2; maybe TRBD1 (6 bases). Trimming removed 3 bases at V and 4 bases at J, with 18 bases between. This CDR3 is built from 16 residues. Germline CDR1 reads LNHDA; CDR2 reads SQIVND (reference sequence). The CDR3 DNA reads TGTGCCAGTAGTATCACAGGGCCGATCTTGGGCTATGGCTACACCTTC. As protein: CASSITGPILGYGYTF.

The chain links TRBV9 to TRBJ2-3; 8 bases line up with TRBD2. The V gene's germline CDR1 is SGDLS and CDR2 YYNGEE. The CDR3 contains 16 residues. With 0 bases clipped from V and 2 bases from J, the junction kept 5 bases outside the gene matches. For the CDR3, the DNA is TGTGCCAGCAGCGTAGCTGCGGGGGGATCCACAGATACGCAGTATTTT. It specifies CASSVAAGGSTDTQYF.

The chain joins TRBV6-1 to TRBJ1-1; the D gene is possibly TRBD1 (5 bases). The CDR3 runs to 14 residues. Per the germline V gene, CDR1 is MNHNS and CDR2 is SASEGT. Trimming removed 7 bases from V and 7 bases from J, with 19 bases in between. The CDR3 nucleotides are TGTGCCAGCACTGGGGGGGGAGGAGCACTTGAAGCTTTCTTT. This sequence encodes CASTGGGGALEAFF.